This passage covers 26 T cell receptor beta chains from one sample sequenced in a study of resident and recirculating memory T cells in vitiligo (dated by TCRdb to between 2017 and 2018). Libraries came from the immunoSEQ multiplex PCR assay. TCRdb stores this immuneACCESS table with in-frame sequences only. Part of the clones is absent; in the studies checked, under half of the shortfall reflects unresolved V genes, and no reason is known for the rest. The sample table records 75,000 to 85,000 clones; under 95% of these occur just once. The ten largest clonotypes hold around 5.1% of the sample. The specimen was blood. The receptors stem from a male donor with vitiligo.

The rearrangement joins TRBV29-1 to TRBJ2-5, with 7 nucleotides matching TRBD2. Trimming took 4 bases from V and 7 from J; bases not matched to a gene: 3. The CDR3 is made up of 11 amino acids. The V gene's germline CDR1 is SQVTM and CDR2 ANQGSEA. The DNA of the CDR3 is TGCAGCGTTGGGGAGGGGCTGACCCAGTACTTC. Translating it yields CSVGEGLTQYF.

The chain couples TRBV19 to TRBJ1-4, with D tentatively TRBD1 (5 bases). Germline lookup yields CDR1 LNHDA and CDR2 SQIVND (reference sequence). The CDR3 is made up of 13 amino acids. Trimming left V 5 bases short and J 6 bases short, with 10 bases between. The DNA of the CDR3 is TGTGCCAGTAGTCTCCGGGACTATGAAAAACTGTTTTTT. Residues: CASSLRDYEKLFF.

The rearrangement links TRBV10-2 to TRBJ1-5, with unresolved D. Germline CDR1 WSHSY, CDR2 SAAADI. V lost 10 bases and J 4 bases, leaving 11 bases between the germline ends. The CDR3 spans 12 residues. CDR3 bases: TGCGCCACCACGGCGGGGAATCAGCCCCAGCATTTT. Translating gives CATTAGNQPQHF.

For this clone: One junction end disagrees with the germline gene, perhaps due to a read error. The gene calls are TRBV28 and TRBJ2-7, with 9 bases lining up with TRBD1. Germline V gives CDR1 MDHEN, CDR2 SYDVKM. The CDR3 extends over 11 amino acids. The CDR3 here is CASSFSRDRVF. The CDR3 bases are TGTGCCAGCAGTTTTTCCCGGGACAGGGTCTTC.

This chain connects TRBV28 to TRBJ1-2, with 7 bases matching TRBD1. The germline CDR1 and CDR2 sequences are MDHEN and SYDVKM. V lost 4 bases, J lost 2 bases, and 10 bases stayed unmatched. The CDR3 loop spans 16 amino acids. The CDR3 DNA reads as TGTGCCAGCAGTTCACAGTGGGACAGACTAAACTATGGCTACACCTTC. Its protein is CASSSQWDRLNYGYTF.

The V gene is TRBV28, the J gene TRBJ1-5; D may be TRBD1 (5 bases). Germline V gene data show CDR1 as MDHEN and CDR2 as SYDVKM. CDR3 length: 14 residues. V dropped 7 bases and J dropped 6 bases, with 16 bases sitting between them. Here the CDR3 DNA reads TGTGCCAGCATCCTCCGACAGCCAGGTCAGCCCCAGCATTTT. Translation: CASILRQPGQPQHF.

The chain employs TRBV7-3 and TRBJ2-3; perhaps TRBD1 as D (6 bases). V gave up 4 bases and J gave up 6 bases, with 14 bases separating them. The CDR3 consists of 14 residues. Germline lookup yields CDR1 SGHTA and CDR2 FQGTGA. The CDR3 loop is CASSSGSGADTQYF. Written as DNA, the CDR3 is TGTGCCAGCAGCTCCGGGTCAGGGGCCGATACGCAGTATTTT.

The V gene is TRBV6-5, the J gene TRBJ2-3; 8 nucleotides line up with TRBD1. Germline CDR1 is MNHEY and CDR2 is SVGAGI. This CDR3 has 14 amino acids. V was clipped by 2 bases and J by 4 bases; unmatched bases: 2. The CDR3 DNA reads as TGTGCCAGCAGTTACCCGACAGGGGCAGATACGCAGTATTTT. This encodes CASSYPTGADTQYF.

The chain is built from TRBV7-8 and TRBJ1-1; D is possibly TRBD1 (5 bases). From germline, CDR1 is SGHVS and CDR2 FQNEAQ. V shed 1 base and J shed 0 bases, with 15 bases lying between them. The CDR3 sequence is 17 residues long. CDR3 sequence: CASSLVIGADLNTEAFF. Written as DNA, the CDR3 is TGTGCCAGCAGCTTAGTAATAGGGGCGGATTTGAACACTGAAGCTTTCTTT.

The rearrangement joins TRBV28 to TRBJ2-7; D may be TRBD2 (5 bases). Trimming took 6 bases from V and 0 from J, leaving 15 bases between them. Per germline, CDR1 MDHEN and CDR2 SYDVKM. The CDR3 totals 15 residues. The CDR3 here is CASSYRPGSSYEQYF. CDR3 nucleotide sequence: TGTGCCAGCAGCTATCGGCCGGGATCCTCCTACGAGCAGTACTTC.

This chain links TRBV27 with TRBJ2-3; 10 bases align to TRBD2. The length of the CDR3 is 15 residues. V dropped 7 bases and J dropped 0; count of bases not matched to a gene: 4. The germline V gene encodes CDR1 MNHEY and CDR2 SMNVEV (reference sequence). Written as DNA, the CDR3 is TGTGCCAGCAAGCTAGCGGGAGTTAGCACAGATACGCAGTATTTT. This encodes CASKLAGVSTDTQYF.

The J gene is TRBJ1-1, the V gene TRBV7-9; 10 bases align to TRBD1. The CDR3 is 15 residues long. Germline assignment: CDR1 SEHNR and CDR2 FQNEAQ (reference sequence). V lost 6 bases to trimming and J lost 8 bases; unmatched junction nucleotides: 12. This CDR3 is CASSSTGGAAGEAFF. CDR3 nucleotide sequence: TGTGCCAGCAGTTCGACAGGGGGCGCAGCAGGCGAAGCTTTCTTT.

The chain is built from TRBV28 and TRBJ2-4, with a possible D match to TRBD2 (5 bases). V lost 6 bases, J lost 9 bases, and 15 bases lay in between. This CDR3 contains 13 residues. Germline CDR1 and CDR2: MDHEN and SYDVKM. As DNA, the CDR3 is TGTGCCAGCAGACTCGGAATCCGGGGCATTCAGTACTTC. Translation gives CASRLGIRGIQYF.

The J gene is TRBJ1-5, the V gene TRBV4-1; the D gene is possibly TRBD1 (5 bases). The germline V gene encodes CDR1 MGHRA and CDR2 YSYEKL. CDR3 length equals 17 residues. V was cut by 1 base and J by 6 bases, with 19 bases left in between. Written as DNA, the CDR3 is TGCGCCAGCAGCCAAGGGGAAGCTAAGGGGTTGGGTCAGCCCCAGCATTTT. Translation: CASSQGEAKGLGQPQHF.

This chain uses TRBV11-1 with TRBJ2-2, with a tentative D call TRBD2 (6 bases). Per the germline V gene, CDR1 is SGHAT and CDR2 is FQDESV (reference sequence). V gave up 4 bases and J gave up 4 bases, with 10 bases separating them. The CDR3 runs to 14 residues. CDR3: CASSSFSGTGELFF. CDR3 sequence (DNA): TGTGCCAGCAGCTCCTTTAGCGGCACCGGGGAGCTGTTTTTT.

The rearrangement uses TRBV4-2 and TRBJ2-1, with D possibly being TRBD2 (7 bases). Germline V gene data show CDR1 as LGHNA and CDR2 as YNFKEQ. The V end was cut by 4 bases, the J end by 10 bases, with 14 bases between. The CDR3 covers 13 residues. DNA of the CDR3: TGTGCCAGCAGCCGGGGGGGCTGGGGAGAGCAGTTCTTC. Its translation is CASSRGGWGEQFF.

The chain links TRBV18 to TRBJ2-7; D might be TRBD1 (6 bases). CDR3 length: 12 residues. Germline lookup yields CDR1 KGHSH and CDR2 LQKENI. V was trimmed by 3 bases and J by 9 bases, leaving 12 bases between them. The CDR3 sequence: CASSPPQGAQYF. The CDR3 region has the DNA TGTGCCAGCTCACCCCCACAGGGCGCGCAGTACTTC.

The CDR3 DNA sequence: TGTGCCAGCAAGATCAGCGGGAGCGTAGATACGCAGTATTTT. As protein: CASKISGSVDTQYF. This chain links TRBV6-1 with TRBJ2-3; 8 bases agree with TRBD2. The J segment lost 5 bases and the V segment lost 7 bases, leaving 8 bases of the junction unmatched. Germline values: CDR1 MNHNS, CDR2 SASEGT. The CDR3 length is 14 residues.

The V gene is TRBV7-8, the J gene TRBJ1-1, with a possible D match to TRBD1 (5 bases). CDR1 SGHVS and CDR2 FQNEAQ come from the germline V gene. The CDR3 runs to 15 residues. V was pared by 2 bases and J by 1 base, with 11 bases between. This CDR3 is CASSLSARGNTEAFF. The CDR3, as DNA: TGTGCCAGCAGCTTAAGTGCAAGGGGGAACACTGAAGCTTTCTTT.

The chain links TRBV7-9 to TRBJ2-3; a weak D match, TRBD1 (5 bases). This CDR3 region has 14 residues. Germline lookup yields CDR1 SEHNR and CDR2 FQNEAQ (reference sequence). Trimming pared 1 base from V and 6 bases from J, leaving 11 bases between. The CDR3 protein is CASSLVQGSDTQYF. CDR3 bases: TGTGCCAGCAGCTTAGTCCAGGGCTCGGATACGCAGTATTTT.

The chain recombines TRBV10-3 with TRBJ2-3, with D maybe TRBD2 (6 bases). V was cut by 8 bases and J by 11 bases, with 23 bases left in between. Germline CDR1 is ENHRY and CDR2 is SYGVKD. The CDR3 length is 14 residues. CDR3 nucleotide sequence: TGTGCCATCTCGTCGGGAGAAGGAGCCTGGTGGCAGTATTTT. Translation: CAISSGEGAWWQYF.

This clone was seen just once. The chain uses TRBV7-8 and TRBJ2-7; 8 nucleotides agree with TRBD2. Germline values: CDR1 SGHVS, CDR2 FQNEAQ. V lost 0 bases and J lost 3; bases outside the gene matches: 10. The CDR3 loop spans 17 amino acids. CDR3 amino acids: CASSLARASSGLYEQYF. The CDR3 DNA sequence: TGTGCCAGCAGCTTAGCGAGGGCGTCTAGCGGGCTCTACGAGCAGTACTTC.

The CDR3 DNA reads as TGTGCCAGCTCGACACCGGAGTACAGGCCCCCGGGAAACACCATATATTTT. Protein: CASSTPEYRPPGNTIYF. The J gene is TRBJ1-3, the V gene TRBV18; perhaps TRBD1 as D (5 bases). There are 17 residues in the CDR3. Trimming took 6 bases from V and 4 from J, leaving 22 bases between them. Germline CDR1 KGHSH, CDR2 LQKENI.

V gene TRBV7-6 combines with J gene TRBJ2-1, with a possible D match to TRBD2 (5 bases). The CDR3 consists of 16 residues. V lost 1 base, J lost 5 bases, and 15 bases lay in between. Looked up from germline, CDR1 is SGHVS and CDR2 is FNYEAQ. For the CDR3, the DNA is TGTGCCAGCAGCTTAGGCAATAGCCGGGGAGACAATGAGCAGTTCTTC. Residues: CASSLGNSRGDNEQFF. The entire variable domain, with the rest obtained from reference TRBV7-6 and TRBJ2-1, is as follows: GAGVSQSPRYKVTKRGQDVALRCDPISGHVSLYWYRQALGQGPEFLTYFNYEAQQDKSGLPNDRFSAERPEGSISTLTIQRTEQRDSAMYRCASSLGNSRGDNEQFFGPGTRLTVL.

The chain uses TRBV4-3 and TRBJ1-1, with D perhaps matching TRBD1 (5 bases). The CDR3 consists of 17 residues. Trimming removed 0 bases from V and 1 base from J, with 15 bases in between. Germline CDR1 is LGHNA and CDR2 is YSLEER. The CDR3: CASSQDPPGGENTEAFF. Written as DNA, the CDR3 is TGCGCCAGCAGCCAAGATCCCCCCGGGGGTGAGAACACTGAAGCTTTCTTT.

The CDR3 sequence: CASRLGGAETQYF. In DNA, the CDR3 is TGTGCCAGCAGACTTGGGGGCGCAGAGACCCAGTACTTC. The chain links TRBV28 to TRBJ2-5; the D gene is possibly TRBD1 (6 bases). Germline CDR1 and CDR2: MDHEN and SYDVKM. CDR3 length equals 13 residues. V was trimmed by 6 bases and J by 4 bases, leaving 12 bases between them.